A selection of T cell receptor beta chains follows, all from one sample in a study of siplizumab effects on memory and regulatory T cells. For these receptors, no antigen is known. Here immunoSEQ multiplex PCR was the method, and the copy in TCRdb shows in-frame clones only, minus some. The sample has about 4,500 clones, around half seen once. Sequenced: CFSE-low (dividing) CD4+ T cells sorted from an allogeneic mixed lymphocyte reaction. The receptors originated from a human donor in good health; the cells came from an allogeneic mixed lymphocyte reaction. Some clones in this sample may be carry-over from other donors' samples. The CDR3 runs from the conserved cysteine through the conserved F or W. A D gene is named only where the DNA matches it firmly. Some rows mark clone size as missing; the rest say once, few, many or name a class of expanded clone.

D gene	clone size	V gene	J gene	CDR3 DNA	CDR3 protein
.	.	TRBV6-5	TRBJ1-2	TGTGCCAGCAGTAAGGGGTGGGGGTACTATGGCTACACCTTC	CASSKGWGYYGYTF
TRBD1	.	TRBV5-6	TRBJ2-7	TGTGCCAGCAGTTGGGACAGATCCACCTACGAGCAGTACTTC	CASSWDRSTYEQYF
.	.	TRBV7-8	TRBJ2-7	TGTGCCAGCGGACCCTCCAGCTCCTACGAGCAGTACTTC	CASGPSSSYEQYF
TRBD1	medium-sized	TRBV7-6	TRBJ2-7	TGTGCCAGCAGCACTGGACAGGCTTATATGGGGGAGCAGTACTTC	CASSTGQAYMGEQYF
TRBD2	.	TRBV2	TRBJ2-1	TGTGCCAGCAGTTGGAGCGGGGGGGCCAATGAGCAGTTCTTC	CASSWSGGANEQFF
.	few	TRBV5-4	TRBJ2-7	TGTGCCAGCAGCCCCACTGGTTTGAGGGGGAGTCACGAGCAGTACTTC	CASSPTGLRGSHEQYF
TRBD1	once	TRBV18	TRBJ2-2	TGTGCCAGCTCACCAAGGAACAGGGGGATTACCGGGGAGCTGTTTTTT	CASSPRNRGITGELFF
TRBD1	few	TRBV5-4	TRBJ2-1	TGTGCCAGCAGTCCCTCACAGGGGTCCTACAATGAGCAGTTCTTC	CASSPSQGSYNEQFF
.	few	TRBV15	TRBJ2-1	TGTGCCACCAGCAGTCGCTACCTATTAGGGCAGTTCTTC	CATSSRYLLGQFF
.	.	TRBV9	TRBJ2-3	TGTGCCAGCAGCACCTCGCGCCGGAGCACAGATACGCAGTATTTT	CASSTSRRSTDTQYF
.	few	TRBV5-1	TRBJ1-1	TGCGCCAGCAGCTTTCAGACATTCATGAACACTGAAGCTTTCTTT	CASSFQTFMNTEAFF
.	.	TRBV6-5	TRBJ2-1	TGTGCCAGCAGTGGACAGCAAATATACAATGAGCAGTTCTTC	CASSGQQIYNEQFF
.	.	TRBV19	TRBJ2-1	TGTGCCAGTAGTGGTCCGCGGGCGGGCATCTACAATGAGCAGTTCTTC	CASSGPRAGIYNEQFF
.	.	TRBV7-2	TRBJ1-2	TGTGCCAGCAGCTTTCTTTATGGCTACACCTTC	CASSFLYGYTF
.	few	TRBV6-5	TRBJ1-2	TGTGCCAGCAGTTTACGAAGGACAGCCTTCTATGGCTACACCTTC	CASSLRRTAFYGYTF
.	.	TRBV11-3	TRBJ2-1	TGTGCCAGCAGCTTAGATCTAGTAGACAATGAGCAGTTCTTC	CASSLDLVDNEQFF
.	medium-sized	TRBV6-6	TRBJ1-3	TGTGCCAGCAGTTACCCTCAGGTCCCCTCTGGAAACACCATATATTTT	CASSYPQVPSGNTIYF
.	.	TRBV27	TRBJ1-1	TGTGCCAGCAGTTTCAGGGGTGGCACTGAAGCTTTCTTT	CASSFRGGTEAFF
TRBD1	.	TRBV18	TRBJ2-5	TGTGCCAGCTCACTTCTATCCGGGACAGGGGAGACCCAGTACTTC	CASSLLSGTGETQYF
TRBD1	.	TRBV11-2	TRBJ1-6	TGTGCCAGCAGGAAATCGACAGGGCGCAATTCACCCCTCCACTTT	CASRKSTGRNSPLHF
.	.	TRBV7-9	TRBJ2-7	TGTGCCAGCAGCTTGACAACGGTGACCTACGAGCAGTACTTC	CASSLTTVTYEQYF
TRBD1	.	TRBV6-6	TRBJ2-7	TGTGCCAGCAGTTACTTCCCGGGACAGGGTTACGAGCAGTACTTC	CASSYFPGQGYEQYF
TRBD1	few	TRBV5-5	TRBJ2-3	TGTGCCAGCAGCACCCGACAGGGGGCAGCCACAGATACGCAGTATTTT	CASSTRQGAATDTQYF
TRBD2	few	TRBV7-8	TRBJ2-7	TGTGCCAGCAGCTTAACTAGCGGGGTCTATTACGAGCAGTACTTC	CASSLTSGVYYEQYF
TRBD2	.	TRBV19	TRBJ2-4	TGTGCCAGTAGGGTTCCGGGGCTAGCGGGAGGATGGTACTTC	CASRVPGLAGGWYF
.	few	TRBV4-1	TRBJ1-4	TGCGCCAGCTCACCCAACCCGGAAAAACTGTTTTTT	CASSPNPEKLFF
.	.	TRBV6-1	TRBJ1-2	TGTGCCAGCAGTTTGGGGTGGAGGGGTTATGGCTACACCTTC	CASSLGWRGYGYTF
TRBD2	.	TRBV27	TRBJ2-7	TGTGCCAGCAGCCCCAGGACTAGCGGGAGACTCCGGTACTTC	CASSPRTSGRLRYF
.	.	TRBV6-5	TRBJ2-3	TGTGCCAGCGCCCTGAAGGGATGGCAGGGCACGCAGTATTTT	CASALKGWQGTQYF
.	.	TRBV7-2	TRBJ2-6	TGTGCCAGCAGCCTTACTGGGGCCAACGTCCTGACTTTC	CASSLTGANVLTF
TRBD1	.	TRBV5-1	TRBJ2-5	TGCGCCAGCAGCTTGGGGCCACAGGGGACCCCCCAAGAGACCCAGTACTTC	CASSLGPQGTPQETQYF
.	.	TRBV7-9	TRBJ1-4	TGTGCCAGCAGCTTAGCGACCCTTGAAAAACTGTTTTTT	CASSLATLEKLFF
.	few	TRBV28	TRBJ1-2	TGTGCCAGCAGTAGTGTACTCTACTATGGCTACACCTTC	CASSSVLYYGYTF
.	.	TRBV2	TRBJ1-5	TGTGCCAGCAGTATGCGACAGATTAATCAGCCCCAGCATTTT	CASSMRQINQPQHF
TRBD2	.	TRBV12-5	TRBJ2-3	TGTGCTAGTGGCCTAGGGGCTAGCGGAGTAGATACGCAGTATTTT	CASGLGASGVDTQYF
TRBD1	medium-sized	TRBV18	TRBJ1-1	TGTGCCAGCTCACCCATTAGCACAGGGGTTGCACGGAGGGCTTTCTTT	CASSPISTGVARRAFF
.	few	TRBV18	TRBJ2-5	TGTGCCAGCTCACCCCCCGGGACCCAGTACTTC	CASSPPGTQYF
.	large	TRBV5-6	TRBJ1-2	TGTGCCAGCAGCCCCTCCTGGTCACAGGGTAACTATGGCTACACCTTC	CASSPSWSQGNYGYTF
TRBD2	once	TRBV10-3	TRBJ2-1	TGTGCCATCACCAATGGGACTAGCGGATACAATGAGCAGTTCTTC	CAITNGTSGYNEQFF
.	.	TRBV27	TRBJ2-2	TGTGCCAGCAGTTTATCAACGACAGCCTACACCGGGGAGCTGTTTTTT	CASSLSTTAYTGELFF
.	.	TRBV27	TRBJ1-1	TGTGCCAGCAGTCAGACACGGGGTACTGAAGCTTTCTTT	CASSQTRGTEAFF
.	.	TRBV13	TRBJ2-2	TGTGCCAGCAGCTTAGACAAGAGGGCGGGGAAAGGAACCGGGGAGCTGTTTTTT	CASSLDKRAGKGTGELFF
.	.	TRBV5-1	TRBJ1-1	TGCGCCAGCAGCTTGGACCTAGCCCCGAACACTGAAGCTTTCTTT	CASSLDLAPNTEAFF
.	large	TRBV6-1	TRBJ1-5	TGTGCCAGCGCCCACGGGACTTTTAGCAATCAGCCCCAGCATTTT	CASAHGTFSNQPQHF
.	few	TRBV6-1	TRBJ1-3	TGTGCCAGCAGTGACAGGGTCCCCCGGAACACCATATATTTT	CASSDRVPRNTIYF
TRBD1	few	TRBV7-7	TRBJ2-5	TGTGCTAGCAGCTTAATAGGGACAGACCAAGAGACCCAGTACTTC	CASSLIGTDQETQYF
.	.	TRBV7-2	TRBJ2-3	TGTGCCAGCAGCTTCCGGGTGACAGATACGCAGTATTTT	CASSFRVTDTQYF
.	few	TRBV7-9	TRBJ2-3	TGTGCCAGACAGGGAGGCCTTGGGGATACGCAGTATTTT	CARQGGLGDTQYF